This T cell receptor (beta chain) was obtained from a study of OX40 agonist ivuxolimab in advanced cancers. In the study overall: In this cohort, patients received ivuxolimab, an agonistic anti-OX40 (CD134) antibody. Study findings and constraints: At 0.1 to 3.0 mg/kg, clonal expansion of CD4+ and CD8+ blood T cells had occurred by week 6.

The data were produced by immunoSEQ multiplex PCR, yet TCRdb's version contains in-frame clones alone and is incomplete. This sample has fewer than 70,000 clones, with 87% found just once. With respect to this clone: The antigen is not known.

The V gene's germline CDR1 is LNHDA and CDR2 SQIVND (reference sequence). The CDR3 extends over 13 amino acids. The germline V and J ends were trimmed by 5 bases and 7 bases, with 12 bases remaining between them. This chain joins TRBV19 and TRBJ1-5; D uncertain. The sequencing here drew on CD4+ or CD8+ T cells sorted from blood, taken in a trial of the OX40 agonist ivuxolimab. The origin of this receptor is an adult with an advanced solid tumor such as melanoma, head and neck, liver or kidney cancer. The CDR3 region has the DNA TGTGCCAGTAGTGCCACCGTTTCGCAGCCCCAGCATTTT. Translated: CASSATVSQPQHF.